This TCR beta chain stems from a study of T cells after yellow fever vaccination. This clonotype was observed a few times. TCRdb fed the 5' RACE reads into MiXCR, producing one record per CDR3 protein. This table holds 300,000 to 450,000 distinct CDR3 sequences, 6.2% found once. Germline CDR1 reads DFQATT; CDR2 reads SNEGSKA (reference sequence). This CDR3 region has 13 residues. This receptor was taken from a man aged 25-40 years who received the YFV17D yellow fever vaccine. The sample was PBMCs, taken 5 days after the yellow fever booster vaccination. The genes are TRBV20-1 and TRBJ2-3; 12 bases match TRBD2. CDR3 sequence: CSARLAGVDTQYF. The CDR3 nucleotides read TGCAGCGCCCGACTAGCGGGAGTCGATACGCAGTATTTT.